Each of the 6 T cell receptor beta chains below was sequenced from the same sample in a study of blood T cells in healthy people across ages. PCR was performed a second time for roughly 7 to 11 cycles using a sample-barcoded 5' primer and a J-beta primer mix. TCRdb reprocessed the 5' RACE reads with MiXCR, giving one entry per CDR3 protein. Among approximately 1.5 million distinct CDR3 sequences listed, roughly a third were seen once. Sequencing was carried out using blood. These receptors were taken from a woman aged 25 to 45 in good health.

This clonotype was seen at least ten times. The rearrangement joins TRBV7-2 to TRBJ1-2; tentatively, D is TRBD1 (5 bases). Trimming shortened V by 6 bases and J by 5 bases, and 13 bases separated the two germline ends. The germline CDR1 and CDR2 sequences are SGHTA and FQGNSA. This CDR3 region has 13 residues. The CDR3 DNA follows: TGTGCCAGCAGTGCACGGGGGAGTTATGGCTACACCTTC. It is translated as CASSARGSYGYTF.

This clonotype has just a few counts. The J gene is TRBJ2-5, the V gene TRBV12-3 or TRBV12-4; D possibly matches TRBD1 or TRBD2 (5 bases each). Trimming stripped 5 bases from V and 5 bases from J, with 15 bases between. The CDR3 loop spans 14 amino acids. This CDR3 is CASSTGPFMETQYF. CDR3 bases: TGTGCCAGCAGTACGGGACCTTTTATGGAGACCCAGTACTTC.

The DNA of the CDR3 is TGTGCCAGCAGCTGGGGGAGGCCTAGCGGACAAGAGACCCAGTACTTC. It specifies CASSWGRPSGQETQYF. The chain combines TRBV7-8 with TRBJ2-5, with TRBD2 matching 7 bases. The trim removed 4 bases at V and 2 bases at J, leaving 10 bases unmatched. The germline CDR1 and CDR2 sequences are SGHVS and FQNEAQ. CDR3 length equals 16 residues.

V gene TRBV5-6 combines with J gene TRBJ2-5; D unclear. The CDR3 runs to 14 residues. Looked up from germline, CDR1 is SGHDT and CDR2 is YYEEEE. The V end was cut by 2 bases, the J end by 0 bases, with 8 bases between. The CDR3 loop is CASSFKKYQETQYF. The CDR3 DNA is TGTGCCAGCAGCTTTAAGAAGTACCAAGAGACCCAGTACTTC.

This clonotype has at least ten counts. The rearrangement links TRBV29-1 to TRBJ2-7, with 8 bases that match TRBD1. Germline CDR1 SQVTM, CDR2 ANQGSEA. Trimming at V came to 6 bases and at J to 3 bases, leaving 4 bases not matched to a gene. This CDR3 contains 12 residues. The CDR3 reads CSVRTGHYEQYF. CDR3 coding DNA: TGCAGCGTACGGACAGGGCACTACGAGCAGTACTTC.

The gene calls are TRBV6-2 or TRBV6-3 and TRBJ2-5, with D possibly TRBD1 on 6 matching bases. V lost 5 bases and J 0 bases, leaving 13 bases between the germline ends. Germline-derived CDR1 and CDR2 are MNHEY and SVGEGT. The CDR3 is made up of 15 amino acids. The CDR3 DNA reads as TGTGCCAGCAGTGCCGGGACAACGTACCAAGAGACCCAGTACTTC. Its protein product is CASSAGTTYQETQYF.